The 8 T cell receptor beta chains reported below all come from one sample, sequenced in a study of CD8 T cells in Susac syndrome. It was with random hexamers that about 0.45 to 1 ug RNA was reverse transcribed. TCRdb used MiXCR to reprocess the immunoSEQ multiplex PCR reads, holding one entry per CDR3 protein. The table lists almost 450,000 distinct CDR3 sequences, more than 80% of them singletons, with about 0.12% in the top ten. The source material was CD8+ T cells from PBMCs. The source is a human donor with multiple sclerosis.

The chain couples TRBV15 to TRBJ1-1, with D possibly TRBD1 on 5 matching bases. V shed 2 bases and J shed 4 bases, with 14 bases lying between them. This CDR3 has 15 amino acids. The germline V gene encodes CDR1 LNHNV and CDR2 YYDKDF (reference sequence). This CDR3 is CATSRTRQTFTEAFF. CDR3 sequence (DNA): TGTGCCACCAGCAGAACCAGACAGACCTTCACTGAAGCTTTCTTT.

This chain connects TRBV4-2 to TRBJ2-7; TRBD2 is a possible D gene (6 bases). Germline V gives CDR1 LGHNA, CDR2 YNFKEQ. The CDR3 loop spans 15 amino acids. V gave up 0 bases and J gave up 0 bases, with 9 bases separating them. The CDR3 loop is CASSQDGGSSYEQYF. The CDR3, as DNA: TGTGCCAGCAGCCAAGACGGGGGATCCTCCTACGAGCAGTACTTC.

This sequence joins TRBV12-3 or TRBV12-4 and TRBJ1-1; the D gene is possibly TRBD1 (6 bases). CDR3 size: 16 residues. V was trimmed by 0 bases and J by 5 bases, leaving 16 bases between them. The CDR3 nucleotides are TGTGCCAGCAGTTTAGCGCTCGGGGGCCCAGCGACTGAAGCTTTCTTT. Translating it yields CASSLALGGPATEAFF.

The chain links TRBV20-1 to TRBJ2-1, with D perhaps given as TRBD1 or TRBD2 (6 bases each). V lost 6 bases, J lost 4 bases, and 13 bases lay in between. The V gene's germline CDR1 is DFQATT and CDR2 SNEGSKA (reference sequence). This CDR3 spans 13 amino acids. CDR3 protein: CSALPGAYNEQFF. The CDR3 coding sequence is TGCAGTGCCCTCCCGGGGGCTTACAATGAGCAGTTCTTC.

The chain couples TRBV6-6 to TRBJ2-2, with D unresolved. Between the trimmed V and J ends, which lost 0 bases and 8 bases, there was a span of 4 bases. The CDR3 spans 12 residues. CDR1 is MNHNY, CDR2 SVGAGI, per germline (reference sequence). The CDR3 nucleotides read TGTGCCAGCAGTTACTCCCCGGGGGAGCTGTTTTTT. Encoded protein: CASSYSPGELFF.

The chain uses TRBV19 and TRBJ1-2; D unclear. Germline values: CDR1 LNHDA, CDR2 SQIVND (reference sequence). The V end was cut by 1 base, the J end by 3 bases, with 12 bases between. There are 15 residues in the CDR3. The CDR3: CASSIVEDFYYGYTF. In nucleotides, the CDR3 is TGTGCCAGTAGTATAGTTGAGGACTTCTACTATGGCTACACCTTC.

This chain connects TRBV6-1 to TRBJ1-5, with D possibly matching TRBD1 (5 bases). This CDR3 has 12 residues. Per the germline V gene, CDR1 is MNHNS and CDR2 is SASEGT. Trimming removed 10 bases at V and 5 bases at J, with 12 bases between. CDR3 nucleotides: TGTGCCACGTGGGGGTCCCATCAGCCCCAGCATTTT. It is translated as CATWGSHQPQHF.

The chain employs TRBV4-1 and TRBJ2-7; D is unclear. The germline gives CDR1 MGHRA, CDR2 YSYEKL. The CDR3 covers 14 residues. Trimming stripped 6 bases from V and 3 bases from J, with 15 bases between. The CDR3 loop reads CASRPDPENYEQYF. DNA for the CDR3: TGCGCCAGCAGACCCGATCCAGAAAACTACGAGCAGTACTTC.